A selection of T cell receptor beta chains follows, all from one sample in a study of OX40 agonist ivuxolimab in advanced cancers. TCRdb's table, derived via immunoSEQ multiplex PCR, lists solely in-frame clones and lacks some. The sample has 30,000 to 45,000 clones, roughly 82% seen once. Sequences were derived from CD4+ or CD8+ T cells sorted from blood, sampled in a trial of the OX40 agonist ivuxolimab. The receptor set was obtained from an adult with an advanced solid tumor such as melanoma, head and neck, liver or kidney cancer. The CDR3 runs from the conserved cysteine through the conserved F or W. Where a row states a size, it is once, few, many or the class of an expanded clone; other rows omit it.

CDR3 length,clone size,V gene,J gene,CDR3 protein
13,-,TRBV7-2,TRBJ2-5,CASSLSRSETQYF
18,-,TRBV19,TRBJ1-2,CASRALGTGWTDIGGYTF
14,-,TRBV25-1,TRBJ2-3,CASSLTSAGDTQYF
12,-,TRBV30,TRBJ2-7,CAWSLAGGEQYF
14,-,TRBV27,TRBJ2-3,CASSWRRGTDTQYF
14,once,TRBV7-2,TRBJ2-7,CASSLSVGLGEQYF
17,-,TRBV6-1,TRBJ2-1,CASSEPRPSGGKNEQFF
16,-,TRBV7-2,TRBJ2-3,CASSLGAGVWTDTQYF
17,-,TRBV5-1,TRBJ2-5,CASSPSRSGGSQETQYF
11,medium-sized,TRBV30,TRBJ1-1,CAWRGYTEAFF
16,-,TRBV4-3,TRBJ2-2,CASSQISGGYTGELFF
14,once,TRBV4-3,TRBJ1-4,CASSQSQTNEKLFF
14,-,TRBV10-3,TRBJ1-2,CAISETQRSYGYTF
16,once,TRBV5-5,TRBJ1-1,CASSRALGAGGTEAFF
15,-,TRBV12-5,TRBJ1-4,CASGLDTLSNEKLFF
15,-,TRBV7-6,TRBJ2-5,CASSRDLGLGETQYF
16,-,TRBV21-1,TRBJ1-4,CASSYTSEGAREKLFF
16,-,TRBV5-1,TRBJ2-3,CASSLNAGGSTDTQYF
14,-,TRBV6-1,TRBJ1-4,CASSEVTGGGKLFF
17,-,TRBV19,TRBJ1-4,CASSAAGTGQVGVKLFF
15,-,TRBV7-2,TRBJ2-7,CASSLGIAGAYEQYF
15,-,TRBV2,TRBJ1-6,CASTRTGSHNSPLHF
15,-,TRBV5-1,TRBJ2-3,CASSPGPPNPDTQYF
14,-,TRBV2,TRBJ1-6,CASRKQGINSPLHF
14,-,TRBV25-1,TRBJ1-1,CASWGGRSIAEAFF
12,-,TRBV6-6,TRBJ1-4,CASRQELGKLFF
15,-,TRBV5-4,TRBJ2-7,CASSSGQAFLGEQYF
11,-,TRBV20-1,TRBJ2-5,CSAREWETQYF
13,-,TRBV18,TRBJ2-5,CASSSQGGETQYF
20,-,TRBV4-2,TRBJ2-1,CASSAGGRLAGASSYNEQFF
15,-,TRBV12-5,TRBJ2-1,CASGLVLAVYNEQFF
16,-,TRBV7-2,TRBJ2-3,CASSPDWALSTDTQYF
12,-,TRBV18,TRBJ2-3,CASSPLADTQYF
15,-,TRBV29-1,TRBJ2-7,CSVTPDRRFSYEQYF
13,-,TRBV5-6,TRBJ1-5,CASGGWGNQPQHF
12,-,TRBV14,TRBJ2-2,CASSWPWGELFF
14,-,TRBV2,TRBJ1-2,CASRYSPSIYGYTF
15,-,TRBV7-2,TRBJ1-2,CASSAAGRTGGGYTF
15,-,TRBV2,TRBJ1-4,CASSDDSGSGEKLFF
14,-,TRBV7-8,TRBJ2-3,CASSLRAGIDTQYF
16,-,TRBV2,TRBJ2-2,CASSAGLAANTGELFF
15,-,TRBV5-4,TRBJ1-2,CASSLDRGTNYGYTF
15,once,TRBV4-3,TRBJ2-4,CASSHFQQAKNIQYF
15,once,TRBV5-1,TRBJ2-6,CASSLAGSGANVLTF
13,once,TRBV27,TRBJ2-7,CASSSRTTYEQYF
16,-,TRBV4-3,TRBJ2-2,CASSQRTSGGTGELFF